Sequencing of this T cell receptor (beta chain) was carried out in a study of tumor-infiltrating lymphocytes in primary liver carcinoma. Reverse transcription of 500 ng total RNA with a constant-region primer produced TCR beta cDNA. For TCR beta, libraries were produced by three nested multiplex PCR rounds using slightly modified ARM-PCR. TCRdb reanalysed the multiplex PCR reads using MiXCR and keeps one entry per CDR3 protein. This sample has roughly 20,000 distinct CDR3 sequences, with around 79% found just once. The source material, roughly 18-30 mg of unsorted bulk tissue, was used to co-extract RNA and DNA. Chronic HBV infection, untreated so far, was present in the patients. Every tumor sample had over 80% viable tumor cells. Comments on this clonotype: The junction shows a germline mismatch at one end, possibly a read error.

The sequenced sample was liver tumor tissue from sampling region 4. Regarding subset: tumor region T4, right-lateral pole. The TCR sequence derives from a woman in her thirties with primary liver carcinoma and hepatitis B virus infection.

CDR3 bases: TGCGCCAGCACCCAAGATTGGGGCAGGGTGAATGCCTACGACTTC. It encodes CASTQDWGRVNAYDF. The chain recombines TRBV4-3 with TRBJ1-2; D is perhaps TRBD1 (5 bases). In germline, CDR1 is LGHNA, CDR2 YSLEER. The CDR3 sequence is 15 residues long.